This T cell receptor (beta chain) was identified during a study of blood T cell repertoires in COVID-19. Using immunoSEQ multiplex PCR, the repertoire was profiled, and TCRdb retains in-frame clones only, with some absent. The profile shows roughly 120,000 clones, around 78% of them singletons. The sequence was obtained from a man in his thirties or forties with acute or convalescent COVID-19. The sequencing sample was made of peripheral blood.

CDR3 loop: CASSQDTGSSYEQYF. CDR3 in DNA: TGCGCCAGCAGCCAAGATACCGGGTCCTCCTACGAGCAGTACTTC. The V and J genes are TRBV4-3 and TRBJ2-7; no definite D call. Trimming pared 0 bases from V and 0 bases from J, leaving 9 bases between. Germline V CDR1 and CDR2: LGHNA, YSLEER. The length of the CDR3 is 15 residues.